This is a list of T cell receptor beta chains from one sample in a study of cytomegalovirus exposure and HLA in healthy donors. Profiled with immunoSEQ multiplex PCR; TCRdb holds only in-frame clones, not every one. The sample carries 150,000 to 200,000 clones, 80% to 90% recorded once. Material for sequencing was PBMCs. These receptors were collected from a man aged 18 to 29 in good health and CMV-seropositive. Each CDR3 is given with its conserved first and last residue.

TRBV18	TRBJ1-2	CASSPPRTGNYGYTF
TRBV4-3	TRBJ2-3	CASSQSSGSTDTQYF
TRBV7-8	TRBJ2-3	CASSLGLAGGDTQYF
TRBV10-3	TRBJ2-7	CAISESGGLDEQYF
TRBV5-5	TRBJ1-2	CASSPRPNYGYTF
TRBV2	TRBJ1-2	CASSARGGYGYTF
TRBV23-1	TRBJ2-1	CASSRIRGGYNEQFF
TRBV9	TRBJ1-2	CASRSSIDRAVYGYTF
TRBV2	TRBJ2-6	CASSEITGANVLTF
TRBV5-1	TRBJ2-5	CASSLDRVGETQYF
TRBV21-1	TRBJ1-1	CASSKGRGLGEAFF
TRBV28	TRBJ1-2	CAGRDYYGYTF